The next 22 T cell receptor beta chains were all read from a single sample in a study of blood T cell repertoires in COVID-19. Repertoires were generated with immunoSEQ multiplex PCR, while TCRdb's copy carries only in-frame clones and drops some. The table has 310,000 or so clones, about nine tenths seen once. What was sequenced was PBMCs or T cells enriched from blood (not recorded which). These receptors came from a woman aged 18-35 years who had recovered from COVID-19.

The V and J genes are TRBV9 and TRBJ1-2; D gene ambiguous. Trimming cost V 7 bases and J 3 bases, with 4 bases left between them. Germline CDR1 reads SGDLS; CDR2 reads YYNGEE. CDR3 length: 10 amino acids. The CDR3 DNA reads TGTGCCAGCGGAGACTATGGCTACACCTTC. It codes for CASGDYGYTF.

The rearrangement joins TRBV7-9 to TRBJ1-2; 8 nucleotides match TRBD1. V lost 4 bases and J lost 7; bases outside the gene matches: 8. This CDR3 spans 14 amino acids. Looked up from germline, CDR1 is SEHNR and CDR2 is FQNEAQ (reference sequence). CDR3 nucleotides: TGTGCCAGCAGCTCTGGGACAGGCCAACCTGGCTACACCTTC. Translated: CASSSGTGQPGYTF.

In its sample, this clone was seen once. V and J are TRBV9 and TRBJ2-7; 9 bases map to TRBD1. There are 15 residues in the CDR3. The V segment lost 1 base and the J segment 0 bases; nucleotides outside the gene matches: 2. Germline assignment: CDR1 SGDLS and CDR2 YYNGEE. The CDR3 sequence: CASSVRGQGSYEQYF. The CDR3 nucleotides read TGTGCCAGCAGCGTAAGGGGACAGGGCTCCTACGAGCAGTACTTC.

The chain has TRBV4-2 and TRBJ2-7; maybe TRBD2 (7 bases). The germline V gene has CDR1 LGHNA and CDR2 YNFKEQ. The CDR3 spans 20 residues. Trimming cost V 0 bases and J 2 bases, with 26 bases left between them. Here the CDR3 DNA reads TGTGCCAGCAGCCAAGATAGGGGGGGGACACTGGCACGTGGTACCTACGAGCAGTACTTC. Translating it yields CASSQDRGGTLARGTYEQYF.

This rearrangement joins TRBV19 to TRBJ2-7; maybe TRBD1 (6 bases). The V and J ends lost 4 bases and 6 bases respectively, with 16 bases between them. CDR1 and CDR2 (germline): LNHDA, SQIVND (reference sequence). The CDR3 extends over 14 amino acids. CDR3 coding DNA: TGTGCCAGTAGTACAGGGGTTTCCTGGGGCGAGCAGTACTTC. Amino acid sequence: CASSTGVSWGEQYF.

This chain connects TRBV18 to TRBJ2-2, with 7 bases that match TRBD2. The J segment lost 3 bases and the V segment lost 0 bases, leaving 4 bases of the junction unmatched. The CDR3 extends over 16 amino acids. Per the germline V gene, CDR1 is KGHSH and CDR2 is LQKENI. The CDR3 sequence: CASSPPGRVDTGELFF. The CDR3, as DNA: TGTGCCAGCTCACCACCGGGGAGGGTCGACACCGGGGAGCTGTTTTTT.

The V and J genes are TRBV28 and TRBJ2-7, with D uncertain. The CDR3 has 13 amino acids. Per the germline V gene, CDR1 is MDHEN and CDR2 is SYDVKM. Trimming pared 6 bases from V and 0 bases from J, leaving 9 bases between. This CDR3 reads CASSLLPSYEQYF. The CDR3 DNA sequence: TGTGCCAGCAGCCTACTCCCCTCCTACGAGCAGTACTTC.

The chain has TRBV11-2 and TRBJ2-1; D is perhaps TRBD1 (6 bases). V dropped 2 bases and J dropped 2 bases, with 10 bases sitting between them. CDR1 SGHAT and CDR2 FQNNGV come from the germline V gene. The CDR3 loop spans 15 amino acids. CDR3 protein: CASSLRTATYNEQFF. In nucleotides, the CDR3 is TGTGCCAGCAGCTTAAGGACAGCCACCTACAATGAGCAGTTCTTC.

The V call is TRBV28, the J call TRBJ1-6; a possible D gene is TRBD1 (5 bases). The CDR3 is made up of 16 amino acids. Trimming removed 7 bases from V and 7 bases from J, with 20 bases in between. The germline gives CDR1 MDHEN, CDR2 SYDVKM. CDR3 amino acids: CASTPFGGLGNSPLHF. The CDR3 bases are TGTGCCAGCACCCCATTCGGGGGTTTGGGAAATTCACCCCTCCACTTT.

This chain joins TRBV19 and TRBJ2-2, with a tentative D call TRBD2 (6 bases). With 7 bases removed from V and 3 bases from J, the gap between germline ends came to 18 bases. From germline, CDR1 is LNHDA and CDR2 SQIVND (reference sequence). This CDR3 contains 16 residues. The CDR3 region has the DNA TGTGCCAGTAATAGGTGGACCGGGACTCACACCGGGGAGCTGTTTTTT. As protein: CASNRWTGTHTGELFF.

The rearrangement links TRBV6-5 to TRBJ1-6; D is ambiguous. The V end lost 0 bases, the J end lost 7 bases, and 13 bases lay between the germline ends. From germline, CDR1 is MNHEY and CDR2 SVGAGI. The CDR3 has 16 amino acids. DNA of the CDR3: TGTGCCAGCAGTTACTCGGACGGGAGGTACAATTCACCCCTCCACTTT. It codes for CASSYSDGRYNSPLHF.

V is TRBV5-1 and J is TRBJ1-1, with TRBD1 identical over 7 bases. J was trimmed by 1 base and V by 0 bases; bases with no gene match: 12. The CDR3 has 18 amino acids. Germline V gene lookup returns CDR1 SGHRS and CDR2 YFSETQ. The chain's CDR3 is CASSLALTTQGPNTEAFF. CDR3 in DNA: TGCGCCAGCAGCTTGGCCCTCACTACACAGGGGCCGAACACTGAAGCTTTCTTT.

The rearrangement uses TRBV10-3 and TRBJ2-1; a weak D match, TRBD2 (6 bases). This CDR3 contains 13 residues. V was shortened by 8 bases and J by 3 bases, with 11 bases between the two germline ends. CDR1 and CDR2 from the germline V gene are ENHRY and SYGVKD. This CDR3 is CAIRGLDYNEQFF. In DNA form, the CDR3 reads TGTGCCATCCGGGGACTCGACTACAATGAGCAGTTCTTC.

V is TRBV6-6 and J is TRBJ2-3; 15 bases are shared with TRBD2. CDR3 size: 17 residues. V dropped 5 bases and J dropped 6; count of bases not matched to a gene: 9. CDR1 and CDR2 (germline): MNHNY, SVGAGI (reference sequence). The CDR3 DNA follows: TGTGCCAGCAGTCTCTGGACTAGCGGGGGGGCAGGGGATACGCAGTATTTT. This codes for CASSLWTSGGAGDTQYF.

V usage is TRBV28 and J usage is TRBJ1-2; maybe TRBD1 (5 bases). There are 14 residues in the CDR3. With 7 bases removed from V and 4 bases from J, the gap between germline ends came to 16 bases. Germline V CDR1 and CDR2: MDHEN, SYDVKM. The CDR3 region is CASKLTEVTYGYTF. The CDR3 DNA reads as TGTGCCAGCAAACTGACAGAAGTCACCTATGGCTACACCTTC.

This chain links TRBV29-1 with TRBJ1-5, with D maybe TRBD1 (5 bases). The CDR3 spans 13 residues. Germline lookup yields CDR1 SQVTM and CDR2 ANQGSEA. The V end was cut by 3 bases, the J end by 3 bases, with 9 bases between. CDR3 nucleotide sequence: TGCAGCGTTGACTGGGGCGACAATCAGCCCCAGCATTTT. Translated: CSVDWGDNQPQHF.

This chain links TRBV5-1 with TRBJ2-2; TRBD1 matches at 7 bases. The CDR3 is made up of 17 amino acids. The trim removed 4 bases at V and 5 bases at J, leaving 14 bases unmatched. From germline, CDR1 is SGHRS and CDR2 YFSETQ. The CDR3 spells CASSKTGDPVLTGELFF. The CDR3 DNA reads as TGCGCCAGCAGCAAAACAGGGGACCCCGTTTTAACCGGGGAGCTGTTTTTT. Together with reference TRBV5-1 and TRBJ2-2, the CDR3 gives the full variable domain: KAGVTQTPRYLIKTRGQQVTLSCSPISGHRSVSWYQQTPGQGLQFLFEYFSETQRNKGNFPGRFSGRQFSNSRSEMNVSTLELGDSALYLCASSKTGDPVLTGELFFGEGSRLTVL.

The chain recombines TRBV27 with TRBJ1-2; D remains unclear. Germline CDR1 and CDR2: MNHEY and SMNVEV (reference sequence). Trimming left V 1 base short and J 0 bases short, with 12 bases between. The CDR3 has 16 amino acids. In DNA form, the CDR3 reads TGTGCCAGCAGTTTATACCCTCCTCGCGCTAACTATGGCTACACCTTC. It specifies CASSLYPPRANYGYTF.

The rearrangement joins TRBV6-2 or TRBV6-3 to TRBJ1-2, with D possibly matching TRBD1 (6 bases). The CDR3 sequence is 14 residues long. Germline V gene sequence: CDR1 MNHEY, CDR2 SVGEGT. The V gene lost 1 base and the J gene lost 4 bases, with 10 bases spanning the gap. CDR3: CASSYFDRIYGYTF. The CDR3 region has the DNA TGTGCCAGCAGTTACTTTGACAGGATCTATGGCTACACCTTC.

This clone was seen a few times. This rearrangement joins TRBV2 to TRBJ1-5; unclear D gene. The CDR3 consists of 14 residues. CDR1 and CDR2 from the germline V gene are SNHLY and FYNNEI. Trimming removed 4 bases at V and 6 bases at J, with 13 bases between. This CDR3 is CASSGEGLGQPQHF. CDR3 in DNA: TGTGCCAGCAGTGGAGAGGGTTTAGGTCAGCCCCAGCATTTT.

The chain combines TRBV2 with TRBJ1-5, with D perhaps matching TRBD1 (6 bases). Germline V lookup: CDR1 SNHLY, CDR2 FYNNEI. This CDR3 is 15 amino acids long. Trimming removed 8 bases from V and 5 bases from J, with 19 bases in between. CDR3 in amino acids: CASAKAGGADQPQHF. CDR3 in DNA: TGTGCCAGCGCAAAGGCGGGGGGGGCGGATCAGCCCCAGCATTTT.

V and J are TRBV5-6 and TRBJ1-6; 7 positions match TRBD1. Per germline, CDR1 SGHDT and CDR2 YYEEEE. CDR3 length: 14 residues. V was pared by 0 bases and J by 9 bases, with 3 bases of the junction left unmatched. The DNA for the CDR3 is TGTGCCAGCAGCTTGGTACAGGGGCGTTCACCCCTCCACTTT. It is translated as CASSLVQGRSPLHF. The complete variable domain, with remaining parts taken from reference TRBV5-6 and TRBJ1-6, reads DAGVTQSPTHLIKTRGQQVTLRCSPKSGHDTVSWYQQALGQGPQFIFQYYEEEERQRGNFPDRFSGHQFPNYSSELNVNALLLGDSALYLCASSLVQGRSPLHFGNGTRLTVT.